The 13 T cell receptor beta chains below all came from one sample that was sequenced in a study of shared clonotypes between healthy human individuals. Measured with immunoSEQ multiplex PCR; TCRdb has only the in-frame clones, and not every one. The sample holds about 380,000 clones, about 96% seen once. The sample comprised memory CD8+ T cells sorted from blood. Subset indicated: CD45RO+ cells pooled with CCR7-negative TemRA cells. The source is a young man in good health.

The chain recombines TRBV6-5 with TRBJ1-5; D might be TRBD1 (5 bases). This CDR3 spans 15 amino acids. V gave up 6 bases and J gave up 0 bases, with 12 bases separating them. Germline-derived CDR1 and CDR2 are MNHEY and SVGAGI. The CDR3 nucleotides are TGTGCCAGCAGGGCGGGACGGATTAGCAATCAGCCCCAGCATTTT. Amino acids: CASRAGRISNQPQHF.

The rearrangement links TRBV7-9 to TRBJ1-1; the D is unclear. Germline V lookup: CDR1 SEHNR, CDR2 FQNEAQ (reference sequence). Between the trimmed V and J ends, which lost 0 bases and 0 bases, there was a span of 5 bases. The CDR3 is 14 residues long. CDR3 in amino acids: CASSLAQMNTEAFF. Written as DNA, the CDR3 is TGTGCCAGCAGCTTAGCACAGATGAACACTGAAGCTTTCTTT.

This chain connects TRBV2 to TRBJ2-5, with D unclear. Germline V gene lookup returns CDR1 SNHLY and CDR2 FYNNEI. Trimming cost V 6 bases and J 3 bases, with 11 bases left between them. The CDR3 has 13 residues. For the CDR3, the DNA is TGTGCCAGCAGGGCCACGGATGAAGAGACCCAGTACTTC. Translation: CASRATDEETQYF.

The chain employs TRBV30 and TRBJ1-3, with D tentatively TRBD1 (5 bases). The CDR3 extends over 15 amino acids. Trimming removed 0 bases from V and 4 bases from J, with 13 bases in between. Germline loops: CDR1 GTSNPN, CDR2 SVGIG (reference sequence). The chain's CDR3 is CAWSVPERGGNTIYF. CDR3 in DNA: TGTGCCTGGAGTGTTCCGGAGAGGGGCGGAAACACCATATATTTT.

The chain employs TRBV28 and TRBJ1-5; D uncertain. In germline, CDR1 is MDHEN, CDR2 SYDVKM. Trimming shortened V by 5 bases and J by 4 bases, and 15 bases separated the two germline ends. This CDR3 has 15 residues. CDR3 loop: CASSTTTMPNQPQHF. CDR3 DNA sequence: TGTGCCAGCAGTACTACTACAATGCCGAATCAGCCCCAGCATTTT.

The chain recombines TRBV10-2 with TRBJ2-5, with a weak D call TRBD2 (6 bases). Germline assignment: CDR1 WSHSY and CDR2 SAAADI. The CDR3 totals 20 residues. V was shortened by 1 base and J by 1 base, with 25 bases between the two germline ends. DNA of the CDR3: TGCGCCAGCAGTGAGTGGTTTCGGCTCTCGGCGGGAACCAGCCAAGAGACCCAGTACTTC. Translated: CASSEWFRLSAGTSQETQYF.

J is TRBJ1-4 and V is TRBV4-2, with 7 bases identical to TRBD1. Per the germline V gene, CDR1 is LGHNA and CDR2 is YNFKEQ. CDR3 length: 16 residues. V gave up 1 base and J gave up 5 bases; unmatched junction bases: 7. CDR3 DNA sequence: TGTGCCAGCAGCCAAGGCCAGGGGGGGATCAATGAAAAACTGTTTTTT. It codes for CASSQGQGGINEKLFF.

The chain has TRBV27 and TRBJ2-1, with 10 bases fitting TRBD2. With 2 bases clipped from V and 8 bases from J, the junction kept 6 bases outside the gene matches. The germline V gene has CDR1 MNHEY and CDR2 SMNVEV (reference sequence). The CDR3 loop spans 15 amino acids. CDR3 sequence (DNA): TGTGCCAGCAGTTTACTAGCGGGAGATGGGTATGAGCAGTTCTTC. This gives the protein CASSLLAGDGYEQFF.

The J gene is TRBJ2-3, the V gene TRBV5-4; 9 nucleotides line up with TRBD1. Germline CDR1 is SGHNT and CDR2 is YYREEE (reference sequence). The length of the CDR3 is 15 residues. The junction had 6 bases not matched to a gene; V was cut back by 4 bases and J by 3 bases. Here the CDR3 reads CASSGGQGRTDTQYF. Here the CDR3 DNA reads TGTGCCAGCAGCGGCGGACAGGGGAGAACAGATACGCAGTATTTT.

The V call is TRBV5-1, the J call TRBJ2-2; 9 bases agree with TRBD1. The CDR3 extends over 14 amino acids. The V and J ends lost 4 bases and 5 bases, in that order; junction bases with no gene match: 3. CDR1 SGHRS and CDR2 YFSETQ come from the germline V gene. The CDR3 loop is CASSPGTGTGELFF. For the CDR3, the DNA is TGCGCCAGCAGCCCCGGGACAGGGACCGGGGAGCTGTTTTTT.

The chain links TRBV4-2 to TRBJ2-2, with 10 bases fitting TRBD2. The CDR3 loop spans 17 amino acids. J lost 3 bases, V lost 5 bases, and 9 bases had no gene match. CDR1 LGHNA and CDR2 YNFKEQ come from the germline V gene. The CDR3 spells CASSTTGTSEYTGELFF. CDR3 DNA sequence: TGTGCCAGCAGCACCACCGGGACTAGCGAGTACACCGGGGAGCTGTTTTTT.

On this clone itself: In the same sample, other DNA sequences code for this CDR3. The V call is TRBV29-1, the J call TRBJ2-1; D is undetermined. Trimming cost V 0 bases and J 4 bases, with 4 bases left between them. The CDR3 has 12 amino acids. The germline gives CDR1 SQVTM, CDR2 ANQGSEA. The CDR3 coding sequence is TGCAGCGTTGAAGATAGGTACAATGAGCAGTTCTTC. Protein product: CSVEDRYNEQFF.

This chain connects TRBV28 to TRBJ1-1; no definite D call. V lost 2 bases, J lost 3 bases, and 13 bases lay in between. CDR1 is MDHEN and CDR2 is SYDVKM in the germline V gene. This CDR3 comprises 15 residues. DNA for the CDR3: TGTGCCAGCAGTTTAGATTGGGAGAGGGACACTGAAGCTTTCTTT. It specifies CASSLDWERDTEAFF.